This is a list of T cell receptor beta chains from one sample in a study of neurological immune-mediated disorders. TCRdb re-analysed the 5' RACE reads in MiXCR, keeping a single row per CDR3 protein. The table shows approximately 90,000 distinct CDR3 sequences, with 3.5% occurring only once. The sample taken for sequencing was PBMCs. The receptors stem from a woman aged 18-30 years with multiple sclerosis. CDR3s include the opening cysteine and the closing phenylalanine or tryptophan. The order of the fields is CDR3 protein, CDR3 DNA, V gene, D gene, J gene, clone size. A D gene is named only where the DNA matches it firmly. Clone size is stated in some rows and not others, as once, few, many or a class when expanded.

cdr3_aa: CASSLAGTSGGNNEQFF; cdr3_nt: TGTGCCAGCAGTCTCGCCGGGACTAGCGGGGGAAACAATGAGCAGTTCTTC; v_call: TRBV5-5; d_call: TRBD2; j_call: TRBJ2-1; clone_size: many
cdr3_aa: CASSPVAGGSYNEQFF; cdr3_nt: TGTGCCAGCTCACCGGTAGCGGGAGGCTCCTACAATGAGCAGTTCTTC; v_call: TRBV18; d_call: TRBD2; j_call: TRBJ2-1; clone_size: many
cdr3_aa: CSVAESYRGQYF; cdr3_nt: TGCAGCGTTGCGGAAAGTTACCGGGGGCAGTATTTT; v_call: TRBV29-1; d_call: .; j_call: TRBJ2-3; clone_size: .
cdr3_aa: CASSPFSGQLQETQYF; cdr3_nt: TGTGCCAGCAGTCCGTTTTCGGGACAGCTACAAGAGACCCAGTACTTC; v_call: TRBV12-3/TRBV12-4; d_call: TRBD1; j_call: TRBJ2-5; clone_size: many
cdr3_aa: CASSLVPGETGELFF; cdr3_nt: TGCGCCAGCAGCTTGGTTCCAGGGGAAACCGGGGAGCTGTTTTTT; v_call: TRBV5-1; d_call: .; j_call: TRBJ2-2; clone_size: many
cdr3_aa: CSARKAAPNF; cdr3_nt: TGCAGTGCTAGAAAGGCTGCGCCCAACTTT; v_call: TRBV20-1; d_call: .; j_call: TRBJ1-6; clone_size: .
cdr3_aa: CSARPPLMGEAFF; cdr3_nt: TGCAGTGCTAGACCCCCACTAATGGGGGAAGCTTTCTTT; v_call: TRBV20-1; d_call: .; j_call: TRBJ1-1; clone_size: many
cdr3_aa: CASNSGGDHEQFF; cdr3_nt: TGTGCCAGTAATAGCGGGGGGGATCATGAGCAGTTCTTC; v_call: TRBV19; d_call: TRBD2; j_call: TRBJ2-1; clone_size: many
cdr3_aa: CASSGTGGTYNEQFF; cdr3_nt: TGTGCCAGCAGCGGTACAGGGGGAACCTACAATGAGCAGTTCTTC; v_call: TRBV7-2; d_call: TRBD1; j_call: TRBJ2-1; clone_size: many
cdr3_aa: CSASPDREPEAFF; cdr3_nt: TGCAGTGCTAGCCCAGACAGGGAGCCAGAAGCTTTCTTT; v_call: TRBV20-1; d_call: TRBD1; j_call: TRBJ1-1; clone_size: many
cdr3_aa: CAISGPLGETGELFF; cdr3_nt: TGTGCCATCAGTGGGCCTTTGGGGGAGACCGGGGAGCTGTTTTTT; v_call: TRBV10-3; d_call: .; j_call: TRBJ2-2; clone_size: many
cdr3_aa: CASSQSGAGEQYF; cdr3_nt: TGTGCCAGCAGCCAATCGGGGGCCGGCGAGCAGTACTTC; v_call: TRBV14; d_call: .; j_call: TRBJ2-7; clone_size: many
cdr3_aa: CASSLEDSYEQYF; cdr3_nt: TGCGCCAGCAGCTTGGAGGACTCCTACGAGCAGTACTTC; v_call: TRBV5-1; d_call: .; j_call: TRBJ2-7; clone_size: many
cdr3_aa: CASSQLAGVLRDTQYF; cdr3_nt: TGTGCCAGCAGCCAACTAGCGGGGGTACTTCGGGATACGCAGTATTTT; v_call: TRBV2; d_call: TRBD2; j_call: TRBJ2-3; clone_size: many
cdr3_aa: CASSQVLGGNEKLFF; cdr3_nt: TGCGCCAGCAGCCAAGTTCTAGGAGGGAATGAAAAACTGTTTTTT; v_call: TRBV4-1; d_call: .; j_call: TRBJ1-4; clone_size: many
cdr3_aa: CASSPRMYVETQYF; cdr3_nt: TGCGCCAGCAGCCCAAGAATGTACGTAGAGACCCAGTACTTC; v_call: TRBV5-1; d_call: .; j_call: TRBJ2-5; clone_size: few